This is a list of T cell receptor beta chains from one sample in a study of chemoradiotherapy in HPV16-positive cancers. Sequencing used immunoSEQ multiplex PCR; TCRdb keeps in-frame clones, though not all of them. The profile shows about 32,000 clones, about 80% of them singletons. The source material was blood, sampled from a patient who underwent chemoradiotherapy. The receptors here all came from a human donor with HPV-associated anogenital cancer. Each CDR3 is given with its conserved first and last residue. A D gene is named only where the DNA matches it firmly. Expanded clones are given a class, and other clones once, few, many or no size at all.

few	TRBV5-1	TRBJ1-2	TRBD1	CASSRDSYGYTF	TGCGCCAGCAGTAGGGACAGCTATGGCTACACCTTC
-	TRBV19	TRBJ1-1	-	CASSMRQINTEAFF	TGTGCCAGTAGTATGCGGCAGATTAACACTGAAGCTTTCTTT
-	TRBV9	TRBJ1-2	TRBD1	CASSVEGGGNYGYTF	TGTGCCAGCAGCGTAGAAGGGGGCGGTAACTATGGCTACACCTTC
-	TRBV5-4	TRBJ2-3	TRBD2	CASSRELAGIVNTQYF	TGTGCCAGCAGCCGAGAACTAGCGGGGATTGTCAATACGCAGTATTTT
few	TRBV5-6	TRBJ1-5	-	CASTSAWEHQPQHF	TGTGCCAGCACCTCGGCGTGGGAGCATCAGCCCCAGCATTTT
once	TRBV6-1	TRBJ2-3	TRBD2	CASSETGLAGRDTDTQYF	TGTGCCAGCAGTGAGACTGGACTAGCGGGTCGTGACACAGATACGCAGTATTTT
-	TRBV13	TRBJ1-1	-	CASSLEGGNTEAFF	TGTGCCAGCAGCTTAGAAGGGGGTAACACTGAAGCTTTCTTT
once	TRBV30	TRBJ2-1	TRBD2	CAWDVGGGSNEQFF	TGTGCCTGGGACGTGGGGGGGGGATCAAATGAGCAGTTCTTC
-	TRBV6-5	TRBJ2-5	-	CASGKDPRGETQYF	TGTGCCAGCGGAAAAGATCCCCGGGGAGAGACCCAGTACTTC
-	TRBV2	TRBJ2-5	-	CASSETEETQYF	TGTGCCAGCAGTGAGACGGAAGAGACCCAGTACTTC
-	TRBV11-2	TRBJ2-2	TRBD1	CASSLDLTGGRNGELFF	TGTGCCAGCAGCTTAGATCTAACAGGGGGCAGGAACGGGGAGCTGTTTTTT
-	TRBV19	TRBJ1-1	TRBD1	CASSPGTGGNTEAFF	TGTGCCAGTAGTCCAGGGACAGGGGGCAACACTGAAGCTTTCTTT
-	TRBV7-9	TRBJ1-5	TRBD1	CASSTWTGGAVNQPQHF	TGTGCCAGCAGCACCTGGACAGGGGGCGCGGTCAATCAGCCCCAGCATTTT
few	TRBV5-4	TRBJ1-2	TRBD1	CASSPGQGAGSYTF	TGTGCCAGCAGCCCGGGACAGGGGGCTGGTAGCTACACCTTC
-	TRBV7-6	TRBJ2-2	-	CASSLESRAGPNTGELFF	TGTGCCAGCAGCTTAGAAAGTAGGGCAGGACCTAACACCGGGGAGCTGTTTTTT
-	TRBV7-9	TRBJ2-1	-	CASSFPQHNEQFF	TGTGCCAGCAGCTTCCCCCAACACAATGAGCAGTTCTTC
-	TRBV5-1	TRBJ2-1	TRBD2	CASMTSGGAYEQFF	TGCGCCAGTATGACTAGCGGGGGGGCCTATGAGCAGTTCTTC
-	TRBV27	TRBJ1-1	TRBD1	CASSLQGAVTEAFF	TGTGCCAGCAGTTTACAGGGGGCGGTCACTGAAGCTTTCTTT
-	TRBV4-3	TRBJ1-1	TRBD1	CASSQDGTGWTEAFF	TGCGCCAGCAGCCAAGATGGGACAGGATGGACTGAAGCTTTCTTT
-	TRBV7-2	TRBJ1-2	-	CASSLGFGYTF	TGTGCCAGCAGCTTAGGATTTGGCTACACCTTC
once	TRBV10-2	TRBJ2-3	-	CASSAQGGARGTQYF	TGCGCCAGCAGTGCTCAGGGGGGGGCGCGAGGTACGCAGTATTTT
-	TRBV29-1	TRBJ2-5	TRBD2	CSVERTSGGLGETQYF	TGCAGCGTTGAGCGGACTAGCGGGGGGCTAGGAGAGACCCAGTACTTC
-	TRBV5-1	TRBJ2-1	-	CASSLGQISYNEQFF	TGCGCCAGCAGCTTGGGGCAAATCTCCTACAATGAGCAGTTCTTC
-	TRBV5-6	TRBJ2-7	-	CASSLAGATSYEQYF	TGTGCCAGCAGCTTAGCCGGGGCAACCTCCTACGAGCAGTACTTC
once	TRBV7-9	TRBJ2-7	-	CASSMGFYEQYF	TGTGCCAGCAGCATGGGTTTCTACGAGCAGTACTTC
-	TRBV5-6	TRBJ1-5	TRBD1	CASSTGQIQAQHF	TGTGCCAGCAGCACGGGACAGATTCAGGCCCAGCATTTT
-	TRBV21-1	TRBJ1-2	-	CASTAAGTGLQANYGYTF	TGTGCCAGCACCGCCGCCGGGACAGGGTTACAAGCTAACTATGGCTACACCTTC
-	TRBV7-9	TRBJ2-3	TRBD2	CASSTSLSGGDTQYF	TGTGCCAGCAGCACTAGCCTTAGCGGGGGTGATACGCAGTATTTT
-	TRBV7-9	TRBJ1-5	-	CASSPGAAGNQPQHF	TGTGCCAGCAGCCCAGGGGCGGCGGGCAATCAGCCCCAGCATTTT
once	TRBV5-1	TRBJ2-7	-	CASSSIGTLTYEQYF	TGCGCCAGCAGCTCAATCGGGACGTTAACCTACGAGCAGTACTTC
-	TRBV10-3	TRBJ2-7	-	CAISRTEEGVEQYF	TGTGCCATCAGTCGGACAGAAGAGGGGGTCGAGCAGTACTTC
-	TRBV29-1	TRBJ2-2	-	CSVVGLTNTGELFF	TGCAGCGTTGTTGGCCTAACGAACACCGGGGAGCTGTTTTTT
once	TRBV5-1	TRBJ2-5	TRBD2	CASSLQRGPGETQYF	TGCGCCAGCAGCTTGCAGCGGGGGCCTGGGGAGACCCAGTACTTC
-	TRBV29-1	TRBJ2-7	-	CSVGGGGSYEQYF	TGCAGCGTTGGGGGAGGGGGATCCTACGAGCAGTACTTC
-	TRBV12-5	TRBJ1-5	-	CASGPPGGQGNQPQHF	TGTGCTAGTGGCCCCCCCGGGGGTCAGGGCAATCAGCCCCAGCATTTT
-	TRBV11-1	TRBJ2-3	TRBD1	CASSRGTGKEDTQYF	TGTGCCAGCAGCCGAGGGACAGGGAAGGAAGATACGCAGTATTTT
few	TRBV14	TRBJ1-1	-	CASSQMDPQISEAFF	TGTGCCAGCAGCCAAATGGACCCTCAAATCTCTGAAGCTTTCTTT
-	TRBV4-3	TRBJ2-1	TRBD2	CASSQDGGLAGGYNEQFF	TGCGCCAGCAGCCAAGATGGGGGACTAGCGGGGGGGTACAATGAGCAGTTCTTC
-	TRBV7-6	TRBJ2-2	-	CASSLTEQGPGELFF	TGTGCCAGCAGCTTAACAGAACAGGGTCCCGGGGAGCTGTTTTTT
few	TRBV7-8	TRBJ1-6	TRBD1	CASSRDRQGSPLHF	TGTGCCAGCAGCCGAGATCGACAGGGTTCACCCCTCCACTTT
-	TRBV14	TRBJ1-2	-	CASSQEGGRWDGYTF	TGTGCCAGCAGCCAAGAAGGGGGGCGCTGGGATGGCTACACCTTC
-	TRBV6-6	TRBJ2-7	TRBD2	CASSRGLAVYEQYF	TGTGCCAGCAGTAGGGGACTAGCGGTCTACGAGCAGTACTTC
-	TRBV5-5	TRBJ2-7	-	CASSLAGPNYEQYF	TGTGCCAGCAGCTTGGCTGGGCCTAACTACGAGCAGTACTTC
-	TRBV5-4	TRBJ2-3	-	CASSLGATDTQYF	TGTGCCAGCAGCTTAGGGGCAACAGATACGCAGTATTTT
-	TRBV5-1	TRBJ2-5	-	CASSPRSETQYF	TGCGCCAGCAGCCCGCGTTCGGAGACCCAGTACTTC
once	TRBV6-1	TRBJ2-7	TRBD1	CASSGYGSGTGGGEQYF	TGTGCCAGCAGTGGATATGGGTCCGGGACAGGGGGAGGCGAGCAGTACTTC
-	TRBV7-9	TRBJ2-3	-	CASIRIASTDTQYF	TGTGCCAGCATAAGGATAGCTAGCACAGATACGCAGTATTTT
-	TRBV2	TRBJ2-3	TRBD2	CASTGTSGGTDTQYF	TGTGCCAGCACCGGAACTAGCGGGGGTACAGATACGCAGTATTTT
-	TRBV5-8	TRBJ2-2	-	CASSPGLSGELFF	TGTGCCAGCAGCCCGGGACTTTCCGGGGAGCTGTTTTTT
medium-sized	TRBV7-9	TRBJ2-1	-	CASSSSRTRDNEQFF	TGTGCCAGCAGCTCGTCAAGAACCAGGGACAATGAGCAGTTCTTC
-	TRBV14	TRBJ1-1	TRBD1	CASSHRGPHTEAFF	TGTGCCAGCAGCCACAGGGGGCCGCACACTGAAGCTTTCTTT
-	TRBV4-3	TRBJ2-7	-	CASSHRQGEQYF	TGCGCCAGCAGCCACCGCCAGGGCGAGCAGTACTTC
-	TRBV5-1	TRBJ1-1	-	CASDRGWGFSEAFF	TGCGCCAGCGACCGAGGGTGGGGTTTTTCTGAAGCTTTCTTT
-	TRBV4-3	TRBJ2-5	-	CASSQGTAQSETQYF	TGCGCCAGCAGCCAAGGGACAGCGCAGTCAGAGACCCAGTACTTC
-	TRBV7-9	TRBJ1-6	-	CASSPSRQSSYNSPLHF	TGTGCCAGCAGCCCTTCCAGACAGAGCTCCTATAATTCACCCCTCCACTTT